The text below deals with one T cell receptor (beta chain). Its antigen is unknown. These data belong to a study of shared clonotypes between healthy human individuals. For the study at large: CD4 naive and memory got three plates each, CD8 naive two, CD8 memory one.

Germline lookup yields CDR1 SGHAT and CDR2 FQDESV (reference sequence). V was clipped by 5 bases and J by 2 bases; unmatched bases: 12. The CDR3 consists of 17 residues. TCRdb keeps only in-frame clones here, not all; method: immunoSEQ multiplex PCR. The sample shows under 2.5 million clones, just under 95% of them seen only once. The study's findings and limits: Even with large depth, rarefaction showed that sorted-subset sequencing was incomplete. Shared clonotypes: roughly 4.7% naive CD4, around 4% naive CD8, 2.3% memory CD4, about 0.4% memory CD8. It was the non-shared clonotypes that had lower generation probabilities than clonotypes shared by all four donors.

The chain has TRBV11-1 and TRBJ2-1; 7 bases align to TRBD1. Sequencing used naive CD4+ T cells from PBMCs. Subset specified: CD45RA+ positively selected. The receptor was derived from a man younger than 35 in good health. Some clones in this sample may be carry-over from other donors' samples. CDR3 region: CASSRTIYGTAYNEQFF. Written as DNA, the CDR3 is TGTGCCAGCAGCCGAACTATTTACGGGACAGCCTACAATGAGCAGTTCTTC.